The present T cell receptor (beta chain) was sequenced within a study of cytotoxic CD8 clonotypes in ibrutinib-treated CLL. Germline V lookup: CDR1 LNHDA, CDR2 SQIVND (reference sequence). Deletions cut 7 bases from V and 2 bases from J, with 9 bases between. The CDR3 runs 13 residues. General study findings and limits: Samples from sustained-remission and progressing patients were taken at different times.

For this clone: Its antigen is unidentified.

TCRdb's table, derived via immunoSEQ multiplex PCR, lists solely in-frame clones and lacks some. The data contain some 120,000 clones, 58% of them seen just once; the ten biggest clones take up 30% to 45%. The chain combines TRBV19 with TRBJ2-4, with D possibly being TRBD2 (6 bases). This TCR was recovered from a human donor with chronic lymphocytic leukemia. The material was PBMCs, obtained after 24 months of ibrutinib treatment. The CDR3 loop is CASNGGTKNIQYF. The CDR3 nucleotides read TGTGCCAGTAATGGGGGGACCAAAAACATTCAGTACTTC. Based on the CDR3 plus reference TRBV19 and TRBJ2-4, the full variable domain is DGGITQSPKYLFRKEGQNVTLSCEQNLNHDAMYWYRQDPGQGLRLIYYSQIVNDFQKGDIAEGYSVSREKKESFPLTVTSAQKNPTAFYLCASNGGTKNIQYFGAGTRLSVL.